Shown below are 21 T cell receptor beta chains from a single sample sequenced in a study of PD-1 blockade in classical Hodgkin lymphoma. The data were produced by immunoSEQ multiplex PCR, yet TCRdb's version contains in-frame clones alone and is incomplete. The data hold 2,500 to 3,500 clones, with under 85% observed a single time. Each and every patient relapsed after autologous stem cell transplantation, and patients got differing brentuximab vedotin exposure. Isolation of CD8+ T cells from thawed PBMCs used magnetic negative selection. The sample here was CD8+ T cells from blood, taken at baseline. These receptor sequences come from a human donor with classical Hodgkin lymphoma.

This clone was seen more than once but under ten times. This chain uses TRBV27 with TRBJ1-1; D may be TRBD1 (6 bases). Germline values: CDR1 MNHEY, CDR2 SMNVEV (reference sequence). V lost 5 bases and J lost 8, with 18 bases in between. This CDR3 region has 14 residues. CDR3 DNA sequence: TGTGCCAGCAGTCCTATCCGCAGGGGCTGGGAAGCTTTCTTT. As protein: CASSPIRRGWEAFF.

The rearrangement links TRBV7-9 to TRBJ2-1, with D perhaps assigned TRBD1 or TRBD2 (5 bases each). The germline V gene has CDR1 SEHNR and CDR2 FQNEAQ (reference sequence). Deletions cut 8 bases from V and 12 bases from J, with 20 bases between. There are 13 residues in the CDR3. DNA of the CDR3: TGTGCCAGCCCCGCGGGCAGGGATGGTGGGCAGTTCTTC. Its translation is CASPAGRDGGQFF.

The V call is TRBV7-8, the J call TRBJ1-2; the match to TRBD1 covers 8 bases. V gave up 5 bases and J gave up 1 base; unmatched junction bases: 3. Germline V lookup: CDR1 SGHVS, CDR2 FQNEAQ. The CDR3 consists of 14 residues. The CDR3 spells CASSRDRLNYGYTF. CDR3 in DNA: TGTGCCAGCAGCCGGGACAGGCTTAACTATGGCTACACCTTC. The variable domain in full, completed from reference TRBV7-8 and TRBJ1-2, reads GAGVSQSPRYKVAKRGQDVALRCDPISGHVSLFWYQQALGQGPEFLTYFQNEAQLDKSGLPSDRFFAERPEGSVSTLKIQRTQQEDSAVYLCASSRDRLNYGYTFGSGTRLTVV.

The chain couples TRBV27 to TRBJ2-5; D is possibly TRBD2 (5 bases). V lost 6 bases to trimming and J lost 1 base, with 15 bases between them. Germline V lookup: CDR1 MNHEY, CDR2 SMNVEV (reference sequence). The CDR3 totals 15 residues. The CDR3 region has the DNA TGTGCCAGCAGCTTACTAGGCTGGGGCCAAGAGACCCAGTACTTC. It codes for CASSLLGWGQETQYF.

V usage is TRBV5-1 and J usage is TRBJ2-3; 10 bases fit TRBD2. V trimming: 1 base; J trimming: 6 bases; junction bases outside the gene matches: 8. The CDR3 contains 16 residues. CDR1 and CDR2 from the germline V gene are SGHRS and YFSETQ. This chain's CDR3 is CASSLSKRGGHDTQYF. DNA for the CDR3: TGCGCCAGCAGCTTGAGTAAGCGGGGGGGCCACGATACGCAGTATTTT. The whole variable domain, remainder taken from reference TRBV5-1 and TRBJ2-3, is KAGVTQTPRYLIKTRGQQVTLSCSPISGHRSVSWYQQTPGQGLQFLFEYFSETQRNKGNFPGRFSGRQFSNSRSEMNVSTLELGDSALYLCASSLSKRGGHDTQYFGPGTRLTVL.

This rearrangement joins TRBV19 to TRBJ2-7, with unresolved D. CDR1 is LNHDA, CDR2 SQIVND, per germline (reference sequence). CDR3 length equals 16 residues. Trimming removed 3 bases at V and 5 bases at J, with 20 bases between. The CDR3 coding sequence is TGTGCCAGTAGTATCTCCCTGGCATCTTTCATGAACGAGCAGTACTTC. It yields the protein CASSISLASFMNEQYF.

Here the CDR3 reads CASSLYLGTDTQYF. The CDR3 DNA sequence: TGTGCCAGCAGTTTATACCTGGGGACAGATACGCAGTATTTT. This sequence joins TRBV27 and TRBJ2-3; D is unresolved. V was pared by 1 base and J by 3 bases, with 8 bases between. Germline V CDR1 and CDR2: MNHEY, SMNVEV (reference sequence). The CDR3 has 14 residues.

The chain carries TRBV18 and TRBJ1-2; 7 nucleotides agree with TRBD1. The CDR3 spans 14 residues. Trimming removed 7 bases from V and 5 bases from J; junction bases left unmatched: 10. Looked up from germline, CDR1 is KGHSH and CDR2 is LQKENI. The CDR3 sequence: CASYGGTEIYGYTF. The CDR3 DNA reads TGTGCCAGCTACGGTGGGACAGAGATTTATGGCTACACCTTC.

The chain uses TRBV19 and TRBJ2-2; the match to TRBD2 covers 13 bases. Germline V gene sequence: CDR1 LNHDA, CDR2 SQIVND (reference sequence). The CDR3 has 15 residues. Unmatched junction bases numbered 2, after V lost 7 bases and J lost 3 bases. CDR3 sequence: CASIGTSGDTGELFF. As DNA, the CDR3 is TGTGCCAGTATAGGGACTAGCGGGGACACCGGGGAGCTGTTTTTT.

The V call is TRBV27, the J call TRBJ2-5; weak D call: TRBD2 (5 bases). V was trimmed by 11 bases and J by 3 bases, leaving 10 bases between them. Germline-derived CDR1 and CDR2 are MNHEY and SMNVEV (reference sequence). CDR3 length: 11 amino acids. The CDR3 reads CAAGRKETQYF. The CDR3 nucleotides are TGTGCCGCGGGCCGGAAAGAGACCCAGTACTTC.

The V call is TRBV27, the J call TRBJ1-2; D gene ambiguous. The CDR3 is made up of 14 amino acids. Germline lookup yields CDR1 MNHEY and CDR2 SMNVEV (reference sequence). Trimming took 2 bases from V and 4 from J, leaving 11 bases between them. For the CDR3, the DNA is TGTGCCAGCAGTTTAACGGGTCTGGGCTATGGCTACACCTTC. This sequence encodes CASSLTGLGYGYTF.

The genes are TRBV2 and TRBJ2-4, with D unresolved. Trimming pared 0 bases from V and 13 bases from J, leaving 13 bases between. The germline CDR1 and CDR2 sequences are SNHLY and FYNNEI. The CDR3 sequence is 13 residues long. For the CDR3, the DNA is TGTGCCAGCAGTGAAGCGATTCGTAATTTCCAGTACTTC. It encodes CASSEAIRNFQYF.

This clone has only a few counts. The gene calls are TRBV5-4 and TRBJ2-2, with 8 bases identical to TRBD1. This CDR3 spans 20 amino acids. Per the germline V gene, CDR1 is SGHNT and CDR2 is YYREEE (reference sequence). Trimming removed 0 bases from V and 0 bases from J; junction bases left unmatched: 13. Written as DNA, the CDR3 is TGTGCCAGCAGCTTGGGACCGGTATGGGACAGGATATCGAACACCGGGGAGCTGTTTTTT. Encoded protein: CASSLGPVWDRISNTGELFF. Full variable domain (rest looked up from reference TRBV5-4 and TRBJ2-2): ETGVTQSPTHLIKTRGQQVTLRCSSQSGHNTVSWYQQALGQGPQFIFQYYREEENGRGNFPPRFSGLQFPNYSSELNVNALELDDSALYLCASSLGPVWDRISNTGELFFGEGSRLTVL.

The chain carries TRBV7-9 and TRBJ2-1, with D perhaps TRBD1 (6 bases). Germline V gene sequence: CDR1 SEHNR, CDR2 FQNEAQ (reference sequence). Trimming took 5 bases from V and 0 from J, leaving 8 bases between them. CDR3 length: 14 residues. The CDR3 nucleotides read TGTGCCAGCAGCAAGGACAGCTCCTACAATGAGCAGTTCTTC. This codes for CASSKDSSYNEQFF.

The chain has TRBV27 and TRBJ2-5; 12 positions match TRBD2. CDR1 and CDR2 from the germline V gene are MNHEY and SMNVEV (reference sequence). V lost 6 bases and J lost 4; bases outside the gene matches: 6. The CDR3 sequence is 15 residues long. CDR3 nucleotides: TGTGCCAGCAGCCTAGGGGGACTAGCGGGAGAGACCCAGTACTTC. It specifies CASSLGGLAGETQYF.

The chain combines TRBV29-1 with TRBJ2-1, with TRBD2 matching over 12 bases. The CDR3 has 15 residues. Germline CDR1 and CDR2: SQVTM and ANQGSEA. The junction had 2 bases not matched to a gene; V was cut back by 1 base and J by 4 bases. CDR3 coding DNA: TGCAGCGTTGAAGGACTAGCGGGAGATTACAATGAGCAGTTCTTC. This codes for CSVEGLAGDYNEQFF.

The chain has TRBV27 and TRBJ2-5; D ambiguous. The CDR3 is 15 residues long. Germline-derived CDR1 and CDR2 are MNHEY and SMNVEV (reference sequence). Trimming removed 5 bases from V and 1 base from J, with 14 bases in between. This chain's CDR3 is CASSTLRGAQETQYF. Written as DNA, the CDR3 is TGTGCCAGCAGTACCCTACGTGGTGCCCAAGAGACCCAGTACTTC.

The rearrangement joins TRBV27 to TRBJ2-3, with TRBD1 as a possible D gene (5 bases). The CDR3 totals 14 residues. V was clipped by 11 bases and J by 1 base, with 16 bases between them. Germline CDR1 is MNHEY and CDR2 is SMNVEV (reference sequence). CDR3 bases: TGTGCCTGTCAACAGGATTTCGGCACAGATACGCAGTATTTT. This gives the protein CACQQDFGTDTQYF.

This clone was observed a handful of times. The gene calls are TRBV2 and TRBJ2-7, with D tentatively TRBD1 or TRBD2 (5 bases each). This CDR3 region has 16 residues. V lost 1 base and J 0 bases, leaving 13 bases between the germline ends. Germline V gene lookup returns CDR1 SNHLY and CDR2 FYNNEI. The CDR3 nucleotides read TGTGCCAGCAGTGAAGGGGGTAAGGGGACCTCCTACGAGCAGTACTTC. Encoded protein: CASSEGGKGTSYEQYF. The whole variable domain, filled in from reference TRBV2 and TRBJ2-7, reads EPEVTQTPSHQVTQMGQEVILRCVPISNHLYFYWYRQILGQKVEFLVSFYNNEISEKSEIFDDQFSVERPDGSNFTLKIRSTKLEDSAMYFCASSEGGKGTSYEQYFGPGTRLTVT.

This clone was picked up one time. V and J are TRBV19 and TRBJ1-1; D is possibly TRBD1 (6 bases). The germline V gene has CDR1 LNHDA and CDR2 SQIVND (reference sequence). The V end lost 3 bases, the J end lost 5 bases, and 19 bases lay between the germline ends. The CDR3 runs 16 residues. DNA for the CDR3: TGTGCCAGTAGTATTTCTGTCTGGGGGCGCACAACTGAAGCTTTCTTT. Residues: CASSISVWGRTTEAFF.

This clone has a single count. V is TRBV5-4 and J is TRBJ2-6; a possible D gene is TRBD2 (5 bases). The CDR3 runs to 14 residues. Germline loops: CDR1 SGHNT, CDR2 YYREEE (reference sequence). In nucleotides, the CDR3 is TGTGGGTCGAGGGAAATCTCTGGGGCCAACGTCCTGACTTTC. Translated: CGSREISGANVLTF.